This TCR beta chain originates from a study of OX40 agonist ivuxolimab in advanced cancers. The table came from immunoSEQ multiplex PCR; TCRdb's copy has only in-frame clones and leaves some out. The sample consists of some 23,000 clones, 60% to 85% of them appearing once. Cycle 7 day 1, cycle 4 day 1, and baseline were the timepoints at which blood was sampled. Germline values: CDR1 SGHTA, CDR2 FQGTGA. Trimming pared 2 bases from V and 0 bases from J, leaving 10 bases between. The CDR3 length is 15 residues. This TCR came from an adult with an advanced solid tumor such as melanoma, head and neck, liver or kidney cancer. Sample: CD4+ or CD8+ T cells sorted from blood, taken in a trial of the OX40 agonist ivuxolimab. The chain carries TRBV7-3 and TRBJ1-1, with a weak D call TRBD1 (5 bases). The CDR3 DNA sequence: TGTGCCAGCAGCTTACTGACAGCAGTGAACACTGAAGCTTTCTTT. It specifies CASSLLTAVNTEAFF. Drawing the rest from reference TRBV7-3 and TRBJ1-1, the complete variable domain is GAGVSQTPSNKVTEKGKYVELRCDPISGHTALYWYRQSLGQGPEFLIYFQGTGAADDSGLPNDRFFAVRPEGSVSTLKIQRTERGDSAVYLCASSLLTAVNTEAFFGQGTRLTVV.